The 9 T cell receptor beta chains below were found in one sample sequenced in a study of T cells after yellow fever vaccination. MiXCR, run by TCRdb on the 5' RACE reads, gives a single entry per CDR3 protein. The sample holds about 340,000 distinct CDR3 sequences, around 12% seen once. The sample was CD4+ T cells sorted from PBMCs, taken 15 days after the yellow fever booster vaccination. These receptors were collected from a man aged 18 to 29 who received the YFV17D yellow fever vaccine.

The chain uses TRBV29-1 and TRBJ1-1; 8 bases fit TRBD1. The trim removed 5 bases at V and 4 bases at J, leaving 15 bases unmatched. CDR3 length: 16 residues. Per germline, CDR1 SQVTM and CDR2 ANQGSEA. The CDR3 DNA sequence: TGCAGCGTTTCCGGACAGGGAGGTAGGCGATCCACTGAAGCTTTCTTT. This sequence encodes CSVSGQGGRRSTEAFF.

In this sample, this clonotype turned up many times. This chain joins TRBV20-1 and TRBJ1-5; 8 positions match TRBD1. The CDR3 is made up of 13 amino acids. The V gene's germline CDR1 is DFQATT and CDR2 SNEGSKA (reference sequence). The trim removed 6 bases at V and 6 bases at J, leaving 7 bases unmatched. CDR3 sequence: CSANRGVGQPQHF. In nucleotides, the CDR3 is TGCAGTGCGAACAGGGGGGTCGGTCAGCCCCAGCATTTT.

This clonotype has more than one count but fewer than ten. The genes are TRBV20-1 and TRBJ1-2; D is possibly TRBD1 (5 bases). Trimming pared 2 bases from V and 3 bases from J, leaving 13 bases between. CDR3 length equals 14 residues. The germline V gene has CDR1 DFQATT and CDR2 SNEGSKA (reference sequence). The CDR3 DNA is TGCAGTGCTAGACCCTGGGGGGATCACTATGGCTACACCTTC. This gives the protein CSARPWGDHYGYTF.

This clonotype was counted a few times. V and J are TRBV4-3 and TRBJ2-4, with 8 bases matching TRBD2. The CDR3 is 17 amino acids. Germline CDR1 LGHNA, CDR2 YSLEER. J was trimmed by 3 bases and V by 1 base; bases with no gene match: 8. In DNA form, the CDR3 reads TGCGCCAGCAGCCAAGCCCGGGGACTAGACTACAAAAACATTCAGTACTTC. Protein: CASSQARGLDYKNIQYF.

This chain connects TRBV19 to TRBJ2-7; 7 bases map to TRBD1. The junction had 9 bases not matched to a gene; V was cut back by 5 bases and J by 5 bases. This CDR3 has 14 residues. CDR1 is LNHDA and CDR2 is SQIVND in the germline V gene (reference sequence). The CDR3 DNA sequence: TGTGCCAGTAGTCCCCTTGACAGGGTAAACGAGCAGTACGTC. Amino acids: CASSPLDRVNEQYV.

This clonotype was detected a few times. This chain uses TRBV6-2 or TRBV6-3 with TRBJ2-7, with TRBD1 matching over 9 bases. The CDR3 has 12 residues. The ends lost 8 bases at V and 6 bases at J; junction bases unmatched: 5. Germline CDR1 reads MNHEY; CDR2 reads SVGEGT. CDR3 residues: CASRDREAEQYV. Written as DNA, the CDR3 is TGTGCCAGCCGGGACAGGGAGGCCGAGCAGTACGTC.

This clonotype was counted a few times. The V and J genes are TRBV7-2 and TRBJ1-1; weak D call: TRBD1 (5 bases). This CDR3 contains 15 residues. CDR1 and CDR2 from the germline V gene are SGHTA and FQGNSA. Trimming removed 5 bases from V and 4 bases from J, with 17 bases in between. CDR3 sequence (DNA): TGTGCCAGCAGCCAACGCCAGGGTAGGATCACTGAAGCTTTCTTT. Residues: CASSQRQGRITEAFF.

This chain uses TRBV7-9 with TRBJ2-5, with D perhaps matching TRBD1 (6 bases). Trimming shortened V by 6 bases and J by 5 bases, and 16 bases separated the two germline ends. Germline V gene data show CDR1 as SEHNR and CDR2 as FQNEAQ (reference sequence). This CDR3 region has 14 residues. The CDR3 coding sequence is TGTGCCAGCAGTAAGAGACAGGTTCGGGAGACCCAGTACTTC. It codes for CASSKRQVRETQYF.

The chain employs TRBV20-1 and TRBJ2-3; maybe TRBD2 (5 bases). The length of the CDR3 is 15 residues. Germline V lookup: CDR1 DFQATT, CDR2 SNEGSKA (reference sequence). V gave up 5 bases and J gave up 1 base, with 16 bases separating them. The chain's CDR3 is CSARSGLAGTDTQYF. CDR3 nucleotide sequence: TGCAGTGCTCGTTCCGGGCTAGCTGGCACAGATACGCAGTATTTT.